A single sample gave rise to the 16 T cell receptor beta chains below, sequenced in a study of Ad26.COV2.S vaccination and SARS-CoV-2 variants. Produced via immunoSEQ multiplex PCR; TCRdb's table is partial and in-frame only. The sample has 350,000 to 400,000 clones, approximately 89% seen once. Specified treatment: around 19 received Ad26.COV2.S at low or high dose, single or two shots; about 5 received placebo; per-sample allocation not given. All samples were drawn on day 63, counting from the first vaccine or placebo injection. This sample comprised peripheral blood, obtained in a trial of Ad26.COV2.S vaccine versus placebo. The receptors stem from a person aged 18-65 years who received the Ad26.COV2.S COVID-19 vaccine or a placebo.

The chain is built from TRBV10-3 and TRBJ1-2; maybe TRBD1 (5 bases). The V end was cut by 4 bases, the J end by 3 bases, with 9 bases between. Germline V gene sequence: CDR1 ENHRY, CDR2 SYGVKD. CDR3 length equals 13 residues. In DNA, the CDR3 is TGTGCCATCAGTGGGGAGGGACACTATGGCTACACCTTC. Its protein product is CAISGEGHYGYTF.

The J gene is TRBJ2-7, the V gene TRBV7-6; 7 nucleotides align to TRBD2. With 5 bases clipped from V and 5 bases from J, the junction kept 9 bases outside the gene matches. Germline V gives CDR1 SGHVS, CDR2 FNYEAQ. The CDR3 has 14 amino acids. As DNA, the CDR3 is TGTGCCAGCAGCCCTAGTGGGAGGGCGGACGAGCAGTACTTC. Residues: CASSPSGRADEQYF.

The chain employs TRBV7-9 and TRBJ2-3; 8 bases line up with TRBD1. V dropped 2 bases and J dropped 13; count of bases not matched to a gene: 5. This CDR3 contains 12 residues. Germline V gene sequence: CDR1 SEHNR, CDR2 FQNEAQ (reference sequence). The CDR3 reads CASSLSGGREYF. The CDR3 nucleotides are TGTGCCAGCAGCTTATCAGGGGGCAGGGAGTATTTT.

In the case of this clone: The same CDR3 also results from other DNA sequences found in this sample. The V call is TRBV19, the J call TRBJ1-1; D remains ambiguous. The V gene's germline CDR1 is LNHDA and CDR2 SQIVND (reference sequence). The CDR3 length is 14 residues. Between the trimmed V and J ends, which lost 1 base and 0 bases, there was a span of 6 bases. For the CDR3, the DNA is TGTGCCAGTAGTATAGGCAGGTTGAACACTGAAGCTTTCTTT. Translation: CASSIGRLNTEAFF.

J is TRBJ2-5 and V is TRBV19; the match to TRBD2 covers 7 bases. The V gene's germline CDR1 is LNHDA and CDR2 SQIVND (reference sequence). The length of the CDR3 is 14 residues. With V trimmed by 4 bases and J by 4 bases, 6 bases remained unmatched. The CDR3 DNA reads TGTGCCAGTAGTAAGACGGGGGGACGAGAGACCCAGTACTTC. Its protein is CASSKTGGRETQYF.

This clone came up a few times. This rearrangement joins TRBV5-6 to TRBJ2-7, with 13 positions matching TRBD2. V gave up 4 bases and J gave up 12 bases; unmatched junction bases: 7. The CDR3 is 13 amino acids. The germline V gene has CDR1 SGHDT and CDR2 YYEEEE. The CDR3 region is CASSRRTSGSWYF. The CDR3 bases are TGTGCCAGCAGCCGGCGGACTAGCGGGAGTTGGTACTTC.

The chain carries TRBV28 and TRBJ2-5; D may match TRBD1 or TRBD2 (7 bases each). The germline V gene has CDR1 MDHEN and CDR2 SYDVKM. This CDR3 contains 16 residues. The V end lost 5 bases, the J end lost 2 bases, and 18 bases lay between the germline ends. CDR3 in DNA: TGTGCCAGCAGTAGCGGGGACAGCGCGATTCAAGAGACCCAGTACTTC. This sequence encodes CASSSGDSAIQETQYF.

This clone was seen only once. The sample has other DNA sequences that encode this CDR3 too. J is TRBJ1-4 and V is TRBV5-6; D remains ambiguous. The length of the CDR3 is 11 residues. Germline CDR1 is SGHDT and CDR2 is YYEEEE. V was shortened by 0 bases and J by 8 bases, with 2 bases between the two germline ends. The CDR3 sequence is CASSLGEKLFF. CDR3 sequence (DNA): TGTGCCAGCAGCTTGGGGGAAAAACTGTTTTTT.

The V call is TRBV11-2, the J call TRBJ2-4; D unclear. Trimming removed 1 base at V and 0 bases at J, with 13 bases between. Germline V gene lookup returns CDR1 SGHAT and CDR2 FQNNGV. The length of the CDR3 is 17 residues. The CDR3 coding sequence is TGTGCCAGCAGCTTAGTTGGGGAAGGGTTAGCCAAAAACATTCAGTACTTC. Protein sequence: CASSLVGEGLAKNIQYF.

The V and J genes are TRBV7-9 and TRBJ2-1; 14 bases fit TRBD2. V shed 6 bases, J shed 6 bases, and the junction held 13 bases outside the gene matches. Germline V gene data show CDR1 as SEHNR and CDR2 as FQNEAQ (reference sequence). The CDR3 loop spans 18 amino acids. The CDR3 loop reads CASSLGLAGGSRGNEQFF. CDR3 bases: TGTGCCAGCAGTCTAGGACTAGCGGGAGGTTCAAGGGGCAATGAGCAGTTCTTC.

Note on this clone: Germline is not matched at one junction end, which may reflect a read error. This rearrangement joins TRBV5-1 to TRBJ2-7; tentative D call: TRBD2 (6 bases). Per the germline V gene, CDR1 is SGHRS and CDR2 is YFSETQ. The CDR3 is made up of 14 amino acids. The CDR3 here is CASSFWGRRARREF. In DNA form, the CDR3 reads TGCGCCAGCAGCTTTTGGGGAAGGAGGGCCAGGCGTGAGTTC.

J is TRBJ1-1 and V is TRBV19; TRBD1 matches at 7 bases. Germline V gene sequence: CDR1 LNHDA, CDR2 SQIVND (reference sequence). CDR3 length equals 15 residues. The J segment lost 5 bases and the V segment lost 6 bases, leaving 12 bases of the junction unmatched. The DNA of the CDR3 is TGTGCCAGTAGAACCCCAGGGGGTGATTGGACTGAAGCTTTCTTT. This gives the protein CASRTPGGDWTEAFF.

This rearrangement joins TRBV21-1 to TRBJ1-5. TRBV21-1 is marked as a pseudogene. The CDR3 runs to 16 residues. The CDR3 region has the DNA TGTGCCAGCAGCAAAGCACGGCCGGACCCCAATCAGCCCCAGCATTTT. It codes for CASSKARPDPNQPQHF.

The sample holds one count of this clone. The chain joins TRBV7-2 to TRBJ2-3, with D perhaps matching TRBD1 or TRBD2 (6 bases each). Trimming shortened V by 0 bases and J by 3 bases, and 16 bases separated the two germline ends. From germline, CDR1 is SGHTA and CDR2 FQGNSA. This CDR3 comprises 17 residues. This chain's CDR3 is CASSLALGGASTDTQYF. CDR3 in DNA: TGTGCCAGCAGCTTAGCGCTGGGGGGCGCGTCAACAGATACGCAGTATTTT.

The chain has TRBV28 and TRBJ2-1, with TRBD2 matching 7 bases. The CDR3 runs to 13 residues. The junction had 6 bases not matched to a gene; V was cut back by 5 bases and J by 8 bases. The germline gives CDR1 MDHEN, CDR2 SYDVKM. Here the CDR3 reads CASSPREFHEQFF. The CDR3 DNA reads TGTGCCAGCAGTCCGCGGGAGTTTCATGAGCAGTTCTTC.

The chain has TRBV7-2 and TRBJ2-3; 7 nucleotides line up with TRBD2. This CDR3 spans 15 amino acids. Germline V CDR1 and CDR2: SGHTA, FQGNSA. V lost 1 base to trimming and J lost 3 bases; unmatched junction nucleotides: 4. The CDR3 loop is CASSLGGRGTDTQYF. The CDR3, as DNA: TGTGCCAGCAGCTTAGGCGGGCGGGGGACAGATACGCAGTATTTT.